What follows describes a single TCR beta chain. This receptor's antigen is unknown. Base qualities are not recorded, but no much larger clone differs from it by a single base. TCRbeta CDR3 regions were amplified from genomic DNA by means of the immunoSEQ Assay, a bias-controlled multiplex PCR. Turning to the authors' computational methods: Within the assay, amplification of reference gene primers was used to estimate how many nucleated cells each sample contained. To quantify the absolute abundance of each unique TCRbeta CDR3 rearrangement, sequence reads were collapsed and filtered. For each sample, productive Simpson clonality was calculated as the square root of Simpson's diversity index over productive rearrangements. Drawn from immuneACCESS, this table holds only the in-frame rearrangements with V and J called that TCRdb kept. Clones are partly lost; checked studies trace under half to an unresolved V gene and leave the rest unexplained. V and J calls and clone size are copied from that table; D and trimming were computed from the DNA. Present in this sample are around 300,000 clones, 88% of which were seen just once. The top ten clones comprise less than 3% of the sample.

This record comes from a study of blood T cell repertoires in COVID-19 (dated by TCRdb to about 2020). Background on the whole study: Collaborator samples came from the United States, Italy and Spain and covered acute and convalescent phases of COVID-19. The prospective study material was composed of cDNA or gDNA derived from T cells, B-cell-depleted T cells, or PBMCs. The sample metadata nearly always contained a de-identified subject ID, COVID-19 status, age in years and sex. The dataset comprised deeply sampled blood TCRbeta repertoires from subjects exposed to, actively infected with, or recovered from COVID-19. Where available, HLA class I and class II types were taken from metadata supplied by the sample provider and were not determined by assay-based typing. The samples were drawn from two sources: the first 160 participants of the ongoing ImmuneRACE study, and 1,254 subjects contributed by 6 global collaborators. A freely available public database, intended as a resource for researchers studying the immune response to SARS-CoV-2, is where the repertoires were released. General study outcomes and caveats: The amount of clinical and demographic metadata varied by source and participant and was provided uncurated.

Enrolling through a virtual design, the prospective study's participants ranged in age from roughly 18 to 100 years and lived across 20 to 25 United States geographic areas. To assign participants to cohorts, the prospective study relied on clinical history that participants themselves reported in a screening survey and a study questionnaire. Recovered participants in ImmuneRACE Cohort 3 were defined by two consecutive negative NP/OP PCR tests, clearance by a healthcare professional, or resolution of symptoms. Mobile phlebotomists in the prospective study collected whole blood, serum and a nasopharyngeal or oropharyngeal swab from every participant. Prospective study participants could optionally give additional blood draws and questionnaires over a roughly 2-month period. Blood samples from the prospective study were shipped frozen or at room temperature prior to DNA extraction. The CDR3 goes from the cysteine to the phenylalanine over 13 residues. The CDR3 DNA has 39 bases and is translated from base 1. The germline V gene supplies CDR1 MGHDK and CDR2 SYGVNS. At the junction V is shortened by 6 bases and J by 5 bases, with 11 bases in between.

The origin of this receptor is a woman aged 45-60 years who had recovered from COVID-19. This chain is built from TRBV25-1 and TRBJ1-5, with TRBD1 as a weak D call on 5 bases. Sequencing was done on a sample of PBMCs or T cells enriched from blood (not recorded which). The CDR3 here reads CASRGQGHQPQHF. The DNA sequence follows: TGTGCCAGCAGGGGGCAGGGTCATCAGCCCCAGCATTTT.